Listed below are T cell receptor beta chains from one sample, sequenced in a study of T cell repertoires in cytomegalovirus infection. TCRdb processed the reads anew with MiXCR; each CDR3 protein has one entry. Here the sample spans roughly 310,000 distinct CDR3 sequences, 17% being singletons. The sequenced sample consisted of PBMCs. All receptors derive from a human donor in good health (CMV status not recorded). Some clones in this sample may be carry-over from other donors' samples. CDR3s include the opening cysteine and the closing phenylalanine or tryptophan. Fields, in order: D gene, J gene, clone size, V gene, CDR3 DNA, CDR3 protein. A D gene is named only where the DNA matches it firmly. Clone size is given for some rows only: seen once, a few or many times, or a class if the clone is expanded.

>.|TRBJ1-3|.|TRBV7-2
TGTGCCAGCAGCTTAAACACGGGTCCCGGAAACACCATATATTTT
CASSLNTGPGNTIYF
>.|TRBJ1-1|many|TRBV7-2
TGTGCCAGCAGCAACGGGATGAACACTGAAGCTTTCTTT
CASSNGMNTEAFF
>.|TRBJ2-6|.|TRBV7-2
TGTGCCAGCAGCTTAAGTTTTCCTGGGGTCTCTGGGGCCAACGTCCTGACTTTC
CASSLSFPGVSGANVLTF
>.|TRBJ2-3|few|TRBV5-1
TGCGCCAGCAGGGGGGACTTACCCACAGATACGCAGTATTTT
CASRGDLPTDTQYF
>.|TRBJ1-2|many|TRBV10-3
TGTGCCATCAGTGAGTCGATTGCAGGGGAGGCTAACTATGGCTACACCTTC
CAISESIAGEANYGYTF
>TRBD1|TRBJ1-5|many|TRBV19
TGTGCCAGTAGTACAGGGGGACCGAATCAGCCCCAGCATTTT
CASSTGGPNQPQHF
>.|TRBJ1-1|many|TRBV12-3/TRBV12-4
TGTGCCAGCAGTTTAAGGAACACTGAAGCTTTCTTT
CASSLRNTEAFF
>.|TRBJ1-1|.|TRBV12-3/TRBV12-4
TGTGCCAGCTTTTCACCGGTATATTCTAACGCTGTCTTT
CASFSPVYSNAVF
>.|TRBJ1-5|.|TRBV6-6
TGTGCCAGCAGTCCGACAGTTAGCAATCAGCCCCAGCATTTT
CASSPTVSNQPQHF
>.|TRBJ1-5|few|TRBV27
TGTGCCAGCAGTTTCCGGACCTCTCAGCCCCAGCATTTT
CASSFRTSQPQHF